The 28 T cell receptor beta chains below were found in one sample sequenced in a study of cytomegalovirus exposure and HLA in healthy donors. The PCR was carried out with 60 Vbeta primers and 13 Jbeta primers. TCRdb's table, derived via immunoSEQ multiplex PCR, lists solely in-frame clones and lacks some. The table lists roughly 130,000 clones, 80% of them singletons, with approximately 0.97% in the top ten. The sample taken for sequencing was PBMCs. These receptors were taken from a human donor in good health.

This chain connects TRBV27 to TRBJ2-3; 10 nucleotides match TRBD2. The trim removed 6 bases at V and 2 bases at J, leaving 8 bases unmatched. The CDR3 loop spans 16 amino acids. Germline V CDR1 and CDR2: MNHEY, SMNVEV (reference sequence). The CDR3 is CASSPLAGDYTDTQYF. DNA of the CDR3: TGTGCCAGCAGCCCCCTAGCGGGGGACTACACAGATACGCAGTATTTT.

This clone turned up a few times. The genes are TRBV7-9 and TRBJ1-1; D possibly corresponds to TRBD1 (6 bases). The CDR3 is 13 amino acids. Per germline, CDR1 SEHNR and CDR2 FQNEAQ (reference sequence). The ends were cut back, 5 bases at V and 5 bases at J, with 12 bases in the middle. CDR3 sequence reads: CASSRGGGTEAFF. Written as DNA, the CDR3 is TGTGCCAGCAGCAGAGGGGGGGGAACTGAAGCTTTCTTT.

The chain is built from TRBV15 and TRBJ2-3; D is undetermined. The CDR3 sequence is 12 residues long. Trimming took 9 bases from V and 2 from J, leaving 9 bases between them. Germline CDR1 LNHNV, CDR2 YYDKDF (reference sequence). The CDR3 region is CATAESTDTQYF. The DNA for the CDR3 is TGTGCCACGGCGGAATCCACAGATACGCAGTATTTT. The complete variable domain, with remaining parts taken from reference TRBV15 and TRBJ2-3, reads DAMVIQNPRYQVTQFGKPVTLSCSQTLNHNVMYWYQQKSSQAPKLLFHYYDKDFNNEADTPDNFQSRRPNTSFCFLDIRSPGLGDTAMYLCATAESTDTQYFGPGTRLTVL.

V gene TRBV2 combines with J gene TRBJ1-1, with D unclear. CDR1 and CDR2 (germline): SNHLY, FYNNEI. The V and J ends lost 2 bases and 6 bases respectively, with 7 bases between them. The CDR3 is 12 amino acids. As DNA, the CDR3 is TGTGCCAGCAGTGAACGGTGGTCTGAAGCTTTCTTT. Residues: CASSERWSEAFF. Supplemented by reference TRBV2 and TRBJ1-1, the full variable domain reads EPEVTQTPSHQVTQMGQEVILRCVPISNHLYFYWYRQILGQKVEFLVSFYNNEISEKSEIFDDQFSVERPDGSNFTLKIRSTKLEDSAMYFCASSERWSEAFFGQGTRLTVV.

The chain recombines TRBV4-2 with TRBJ2-4; 7 bases fit TRBD2. The V gene end was trimmed by 5 bases and the J gene end by 5 bases; junction bases not matched to a gene: 15. Germline V lookup: CDR1 LGHNA, CDR2 YNFKEQ. The CDR3 runs to 17 residues. CDR3 protein: CASSAGGSGGGENIQYF. For the CDR3, the DNA is TGTGCCAGCAGCGCTGGTGGGTCGGGCGGGGGAGAAAACATTCAGTACTTC.

The J gene is TRBJ2-2, the V gene TRBV6-1, with 10 bases lining up with TRBD2. Trimming took 5 bases from V and 5 from J; bases not matched to a gene: 5. The CDR3 length is 15 residues. Germline CDR1 reads MNHNS; CDR2 reads SASEGT. The CDR3 DNA is TGTGCCAGCAGTACACAGCGGGGGGGGACCGGGGAGCTGTTTTTT. It is translated as CASSTQRGGTGELFF.

This clone was seen more than once but under ten times. The chain couples TRBV7-6 to TRBJ1-2; TRBD1 might be the D (6 bases). CDR3 length equals 12 residues. Trimming took 5 bases from V and 8 from J, leaving 12 bases between them. Germline CDR1 reads SGHVS; CDR2 reads FNYEAQ. CDR3 sequence: CASSPIDRGYTF. The CDR3 nucleotides read TGTGCCAGCAGCCCAATTGACAGGGGCTACACCTTC.

The rearrangement links TRBV14 to TRBJ1-6; no reliable D call. The CDR3 loop spans 15 amino acids. Germline CDR1 and CDR2: SGHDN and FVKESK. V was cut by 5 bases and J by 5 bases, with 13 bases left in between. CDR3 loop: CASSKDRENNSPLHF. The CDR3 bases are TGTGCCAGCAGCAAGGACCGGGAAAATAATTCACCCCTCCACTTT.

V is TRBV10-1 and J is TRBJ2-7, with 7 bases fitting TRBD1. The germline gives CDR1 WNHNN, CDR2 SYGVQD (reference sequence). The V segment lost 4 bases and the J segment 2 bases; nucleotides outside the gene matches: 5. CDR3 length equals 14 residues. The CDR3 protein is CASSASQGAYEQYF. The CDR3 DNA reads as TGCGCCAGCAGTGCATCGCAGGGGGCCTACGAGCAGTACTTC.

This clone showed up just once. The CDR3 spells CASSLLGLAGQNPSTDTQYF. The CDR3 bases are TGTGCCAGCAGCCTACTGGGACTAGCGGGCCAGAACCCTAGCACAGATACGCAGTATTTT. The genes are TRBV27 and TRBJ2-3, with 12 bases identical to TRBD2. Germline CDR1 reads MNHEY; CDR2 reads SMNVEV (reference sequence). J gave up 0 bases and V 6 bases, and 16 bases lay outside the gene matches. This CDR3 has 20 amino acids.

CDR3 DNA sequence: TGTGCCAGCAGCTTAGGGGGACAGGGCCGGTCCGAGCAGTACTTC. It is translated as CASSLGGQGRSEQYF. This chain links TRBV7-9 with TRBJ2-7; 9 positions agree with TRBD1. Germline CDR1 reads SEHNR; CDR2 reads FQNEAQ (reference sequence). The CDR3 loop spans 15 amino acids. The V segment lost 1 base and the J segment 6 bases; nucleotides outside the gene matches: 7. Drawing the rest from reference TRBV7-9 and TRBJ2-7, the complete variable domain is DTGVSQNPRHKITKRGQNVTFRCDPISEHNRLYWYRQTLGQGPEFLTYFQNEAQLEKSRLLSDRFSAERPKGSFSTLEIQRTEQGDSAMYLCASSLGGQGRSEQYFGPGTRLTVT.

The rearrangement joins TRBV5-1 to TRBJ1-6, with TRBD1 identical over 7 bases. Germline V gene sequence: CDR1 SGHRS, CDR2 YFSETQ. This CDR3 comprises 15 residues. The junction had 8 bases not matched to a gene; V was cut back by 3 bases and J by 8 bases. This CDR3 is CASSSTGVMDSPLHF. In DNA form, the CDR3 reads TGCGCCAGCAGCTCTACAGGGGTAATGGATTCACCCCTCCACTTT.

The V gene is TRBV5-1, the J gene TRBJ2-1; TRBD2 matches 7 bases. The CDR3 has 14 residues. Trimming at V came to 7 bases and at J to 3 bases, leaving 7 bases not matched to a gene. The germline gives CDR1 SGHRS, CDR2 YFSETQ. This chain's CDR3 is CASFPGGLYNEQFF. The CDR3 DNA reads as TGCGCCAGCTTTCCGGGGGGACTCTACAATGAGCAGTTCTTC.

This clone has just one count. This chain joins TRBV19 and TRBJ2-3; 8 positions agree with TRBD2. V gave up 5 bases and J gave up 5 bases; unmatched junction bases: 12. The CDR3 is made up of 16 amino acids. CDR1 is LNHDA, CDR2 SQIVND, per germline (reference sequence). CDR3 DNA sequence: TGTGCCAGTAGTGCAACTGGGACTAGGGGGAGAGATACGCAGTATTTT. Amino acid sequence: CASSATGTRGRDTQYF.

The V call is TRBV7-2, the J call TRBJ2-3; TRBD1 aligns across 7 bases. V shed 7 bases and J 3 bases; nucleotides not matched to a gene: 4. The CDR3 has 13 residues. From germline, CDR1 is SGHTA and CDR2 FQGNSA. The CDR3 reads CASTRGQTDTQYF. For the CDR3, the DNA is TGTGCCAGCACTAGGGGGCAAACAGATACGCAGTATTTT.

The genes are TRBV5-1 and TRBJ1-4, with a weak D call TRBD1 (5 bases). V lost 4 bases and J lost 0, with 10 bases in between. Germline V gene sequence: CDR1 SGHRS, CDR2 YFSETQ. There are 15 residues in the CDR3. The CDR3 nucleotides read TGCGCCAGCAGCACCCAGGGTGCAACTAATGAAAAACTGTTTTTT. This gives the protein CASSTQGATNEKLFF.

V is TRBV4-2 and J is TRBJ2-1; TRBD2 matches 7 bases. V was pared by 5 bases and J by 5 bases, with 12 bases of the junction left unmatched. This CDR3 has 16 residues. Looked up from germline, CDR1 is LGHNA and CDR2 is YNFKEQ. The CDR3 bases are TGTGCCAGCAGCGCGGAGTTTGGGGGGACTAACAATGAGCAGTTCTTC. This codes for CASSAEFGGTNNEQFF.

This chain connects TRBV6-6 to TRBJ1-4; 7 bases are a match to TRBD1. Germline V gene sequence: CDR1 MNHNY, CDR2 SVGAGI (reference sequence). This CDR3 contains 16 residues. Germline trimming cut 2 bases from V and 6 bases from J; bases unmatched to any gene: 9. This CDR3 is CASSYDLGGWDEKLFF. DNA of the CDR3: TGTGCCAGCAGTTACGACCTAGGGGGCTGGGATGAAAAACTGTTTTTT.

The CDR3 reads CASKSRETMNTEAFF. The CDR3 DNA sequence: TGTGCCAGTAAAAGCAGGGAAACGATGAACACTGAAGCTTTCTTT. This chain joins TRBV2 and TRBJ1-1; tentative D call: TRBD1 (5 bases). Trimming left V 9 bases short and J 0 bases short, with 17 bases between. Per the germline V gene, CDR1 is SNHLY and CDR2 is FYNNEI. CDR3 length: 15 residues.

The chain carries TRBV20-1 and TRBJ2-2, with D uncertain. Germline CDR1 is DFQATT and CDR2 is SNEGSKA (reference sequence). V was clipped by 2 bases and J by 6 bases, with 4 bases between them. This CDR3 is built from 11 residues. The DNA for the CDR3 is TGCAGTGCTAGAACGGCCGGGGAGCTGTTTTTT. Translation gives CSARTAGELFF.

This chain uses TRBV28 with TRBJ1-1; 7 bases align to TRBD1. The CDR3 consists of 15 residues. V lost 5 bases, J lost 3 bases, and 9 bases stayed unmatched. Germline V lookup: CDR1 MDHEN, CDR2 SYDVKM. The CDR3 DNA sequence: TGTGCCAGCAGTGAACCGGGACAGCGAGACACTGAAGCTTTCTTT. Encoded protein: CASSEPGQRDTEAFF.

The chain is built from TRBV19 and TRBJ2-5; 7 bases are a match to TRBD2. The germline V gene encodes CDR1 LNHDA and CDR2 SQIVND (reference sequence). Trimming took 3 bases from V and 5 from J; bases not matched to a gene: 15. This CDR3 contains 17 residues. The CDR3 spells CASSISFGGLLLETQYF. The CDR3 region has the DNA TGTGCCAGTAGTATTTCTTTCGGGGGACTACTGCTTGAGACCCAGTACTTC. The entire variable domain, with the rest obtained from reference TRBV19 and TRBJ2-5, is as follows: DGGITQSPKYLFRKEGQNVTLSCEQNLNHDAMYWYRQDPGQGLRLIYYSQIVNDFQKGDIAEGYSVSREKKESFPLTVTSAQKNPTAFYLCASSISFGGLLLETQYFGPGTRLLVL.

The V call is TRBV10-1, the J call TRBJ2-2, with D unresolved. The germline gives CDR1 WNHNN, CDR2 SYGVQD (reference sequence). The V gene lost 8 bases and the J gene lost 1 base, with 11 bases spanning the gap. This CDR3 is built from 14 residues. In nucleotides, the CDR3 is TGCGCCAGCTCAACGGCAGGGAACACCGGGGAGCTGTTTTTT. It encodes CASSTAGNTGELFF.

V is TRBV7-9 and J is TRBJ1-3, with a tentative D call TRBD1 (5 bases). The CDR3 loop spans 14 amino acids. CDR1 is SEHNR and CDR2 is FQNEAQ in the germline V gene (reference sequence). V lost 5 bases and J lost 1, with 9 bases in between. CDR3 protein: CASSPRQSGNTIYF. CDR3 in DNA: TGTGCCAGCAGCCCCAGACAGTCTGGAAACACCATATATTTT.

The chain is built from TRBV4-1 and TRBJ2-4, with 7 bases identical to TRBD1. Losses at the gene ends were 0 bases for V and 0 bases for J; bases not matched to a gene: 11. The CDR3 runs 19 residues. The V gene's germline CDR1 is MGHRA and CDR2 YSYEKL. DNA of the CDR3: TGCGCCAGCAGCCAAGACCACCTCCGGGACAGTCTAGCCAAAAACATTCAGTACTTC. Its protein product is CASSQDHLRDSLAKNIQYF.

The chain combines TRBV2 with TRBJ1-1; D gene ambiguous. The CDR3 has 11 amino acids. Looked up from germline, CDR1 is SNHLY and CDR2 is FYNNEI. V lost 8 bases, J lost 1 base, and 5 bases lay in between. DNA of the CDR3: TGTGCCAGCCGGGGGAACACTGAAGCTTTCTTT. It is translated as CASRGNTEAFF.

The V and J genes are TRBV9 and TRBJ2-2; D not certain. CDR3 length equals 16 residues. Trimming stripped 3 bases from V and 1 base from J, with 13 bases between. The germline V gene has CDR1 SGDLS and CDR2 YYNGEE. The CDR3 region is CASSAHKRLNTGELFF. Here the CDR3 DNA reads TGTGCCAGCAGCGCGCACAAACGCCTGAACACCGGGGAGCTGTTTTTT.

V gene TRBV7-8 combines with J gene TRBJ2-1; tentative D call: TRBD1 (6 bases). This CDR3 is built from 18 residues. V gave up 2 bases and J gave up 4 bases, with 21 bases separating them. Germline V CDR1 and CDR2: SGHVS, FQNEAQ. The CDR3 loop reads CASSLSATGSVRYNEQFF. CDR3 in DNA: TGTGCCAGCAGCTTATCAGCGACAGGTTCAGTCCGATACAATGAGCAGTTCTTC.